Below, 20 T cell receptor beta chains from the same sample are listed, as sequenced in a study of siplizumab effects on memory and regulatory T cells. These receptors lack a known antigen. A 37°C coculture lasting five to seven days was applied to the mixed lymphocyte reaction cells. TCRdb's table, derived via immunoSEQ multiplex PCR, lists solely in-frame clones and lacks some. The sample lists 20,000 or so clones; approximately 44% were seen once. Sequences were obtained from CFSE-low (dividing) CD4+ T cells sorted from an allogeneic mixed lymphocyte reaction. The receptor source for this set is a human donor in good health; the cells came from an allogeneic mixed lymphocyte reaction. Some clones in this sample may be carry-over from other donors' samples.

The gene calls are TRBV11-2 and TRBJ1-1; D unclear. Germline V gene sequence: CDR1 SGHAT, CDR2 FQNNGV. This CDR3 has 15 amino acids. Trimming cost V 1 base and J 0 bases, with 9 bases left between them. CDR3 protein: CASSLGSVMNTEAFF. The CDR3 region has the DNA TGTGCCAGCAGCTTAGGATCCGTGATGAACACTGAAGCTTTCTTT.

The chain carries TRBV6-5 and TRBJ1-3, with no clear D. CDR1 and CDR2 from the germline V gene are MNHEY and SVGAGI. V shed 4 bases and J shed 0 bases, with 10 bases lying between them. The CDR3 totals 15 residues. The CDR3 DNA reads as TGTGCCAGCAGTTTCCGGGTCAACTCTGGAAACACCATATATTTT. This codes for CASSFRVNSGNTIYF.

CDR3 sequence (DNA): TGTGCCAGCAGCTTCGGACTAGTACGCGTCCACGAGCAGTACTTC. Amino acids: CASSFGLVRVHEQYF. The chain uses TRBV7-9 and TRBJ2-7; 7 positions agree with TRBD2. The CDR3 runs to 15 residues. Germline CDR1 reads SEHNR; CDR2 reads FQNEAQ (reference sequence). With V trimmed by 3 bases and J by 5 bases, 10 bases remained unmatched.

The V call is TRBV5-6, the J call TRBJ1-2; TRBD1 matches at 7 bases. The CDR3 sequence is 12 residues long. V shed 2 bases and J 7 bases; nucleotides not matched to a gene: 2. CDR1 and CDR2 (germline): SGHDT, YYEEEE. The CDR3 DNA is TGTGCCAGCAGCTTCGGGACAGCTGGCTACACCTTC. Translating it yields CASSFGTAGYTF.

The chain has TRBV5-1 and TRBJ2-1; D not resolved. Germline V gene lookup returns CDR1 SGHRS and CDR2 YFSETQ. V dropped 3 bases and J dropped 0 bases, with 13 bases sitting between them. CDR3 length: 16 amino acids. CDR3 residues: CASSSRSSNSYNEQFF. CDR3 DNA: TGCGCCAGCAGCTCCAGGAGCTCCAACTCCTACAATGAGCAGTTCTTC. The variable domain in full, with the rest retrieved from reference TRBV5-1 and TRBJ2-1, is KAGVTQTPRYLIKTRGQQVTLSCSPISGHRSVSWYQQTPGQGLQFLFEYFSETQRNKGNFPGRFSGRQFSNSRSEMNVSTLELGDSALYLCASSSRSSNSYNEQFFGPGTRLTVL.

The rearrangement links TRBV2 to TRBJ1-5; D not certain. Germline V lookup: CDR1 SNHLY, CDR2 FYNNEI. The CDR3 contains 16 residues. The V end was cut by 7 bases, the J end by 0 bases, with 16 bases between. CDR3 in amino acids: CASTRVADYSNQPQHF. DNA for the CDR3: TGTGCCAGCACCCGGGTGGCAGACTATAGCAATCAGCCCCAGCATTTT.

V and J are TRBV6-1 and TRBJ1-2; D remains unclear. The CDR3 covers 15 residues. Trimming shortened V by 6 bases and J by 0 bases, and 14 bases separated the two germline ends. Germline-derived CDR1 and CDR2 are MNHNS and SASEGT. CDR3 amino acids: CASRLTHWANYGYTF. For the CDR3, the DNA is TGTGCCAGCAGGCTGACACACTGGGCTAACTATGGCTACACCTTC.

This clone was picked up one time. This chain's CDR3 is CASSPGLVYEQYF. The CDR3 coding sequence is TGTGCCAGCAGCCCCGGACTAGTCTACGAGCAGTACTTC. The chain links TRBV9 to TRBJ2-5; TRBD2 agrees at 7 bases. The better agreement between TRBJ2-7 and the DNA end casts doubt on the J call. The CDR3 spans 13 residues. Germline CDR1 SGDLS, CDR2 YYNGEE.

The table lists this clone with a count of one. One end of the junction varies from germline; a read error may be responsible. This rearrangement joins TRBV5-8 to TRBJ1-1, with no clear D. Looked up from germline, CDR1 is SGHTS and CDR2 is YDEGEE. The CDR3 runs 15 residues. CDR3 loop: CASSLSGMYSPSFVF. The CDR3 DNA reads TGTGCCAGCAGCTTGAGTGGGATGTATTCGCCGAGCTTCGTGTTT.

This sequence joins TRBV27 and TRBJ1-5, with TRBD1 identical over 7 bases. The CDR3 is made up of 19 amino acids. Germline values: CDR1 MNHEY, CDR2 SMNVEV (reference sequence). The ends lost 5 bases at V and 4 bases at J; junction bases unmatched: 20. The CDR3 DNA reads TGTGCCAGCAGTCTAACTGTCGACAGGGCCCTCCTCGGAAATCAGCCCCAGCATTTT. Translated: CASSLTVDRALLGNQPQHF.

The rearrangement joins TRBV7-8 to TRBJ1-3; no definite D call. The CDR3 consists of 16 residues. V was clipped by 1 base and J by 0 bases, with 10 bases between them. CDR1 SGHVS and CDR2 FQNEAQ come from the germline V gene. The CDR3, as DNA: TGTGCCAGCAGCTTAGGTCTGGTTCACTCTGGAAACACCATATATTTT. It yields the protein CASSLGLVHSGNTIYF.

The table lists this clone with a few counts. This chain uses TRBV7-9 with TRBJ2-5, with unresolved D. The CDR3 is 16 residues long. Germline V lookup: CDR1 SEHNR, CDR2 FQNEAQ (reference sequence). V lost 5 bases and J lost 0, with 16 bases in between. The CDR3 is CASSPYSTSYQETQYF. DNA for the CDR3: TGTGCCAGCAGCCCTTACTCCACCTCGTACCAAGAGACCCAGTACTTC.

This sequence joins TRBV6-6 and TRBJ1-5; D unresolved. Germline loops: CDR1 MNHNY, CDR2 SVGAGI (reference sequence). The CDR3 consists of 14 residues. The V end lost 6 bases, the J end lost 7 bases, and 16 bases lay between the germline ends. CDR3 sequence: CASSLVGVGQPQHF. For the CDR3, the DNA is TGTGCCAGCAGCCTAGTCGGGGTGGGACAGCCCCAGCATTTT.

V gene TRBV7-3 combines with J gene TRBJ2-1; TRBD1 aligns across 9 bases. The CDR3 spans 15 residues. Trimming took 5 bases from V and 2 from J; bases not matched to a gene: 4. Germline CDR1 SGHTA, CDR2 FQGTGA. CDR3 region: CASSHGQGTYNEQFF. Here the CDR3 DNA reads TGTGCCAGCAGCCACGGACAGGGGACCTACAATGAGCAGTTCTTC.

The genes are TRBV6-1 and TRBJ2-7; the D is unclear. CDR1 and CDR2 from the germline V gene are MNHNS and SASEGT. The CDR3 is 13 amino acids. The ends were cut back, 3 bases at V and 3 bases at J, with 9 bases in the middle. The CDR3 is CASSDSPRYEQYF. CDR3 DNA: TGTGCCAGCAGTGACAGCCCCCGCTACGAGCAGTACTTC.

V usage is TRBV19 and J usage is TRBJ1-3; D remains ambiguous. The V gene's germline CDR1 is LNHDA and CDR2 SQIVND (reference sequence). Between the trimmed V and J ends, which lost 3 bases and 0 bases, there was a span of 9 bases. The CDR3 has 15 amino acids. The CDR3 DNA is TGTGCCAGTAGTATCCCTCCCGTCTCTGGAAACACCATATATTTT. Translated: CASSIPPVSGNTIYF.

There are a few counts of this clone. The gene calls are TRBV13 and TRBJ2-3; TRBD2 matches 7 bases. The CDR3 has 15 amino acids. V was clipped by 3 bases and J by 0 bases; unmatched bases: 3. Germline V gene lookup returns CDR1 PRHDT and CDR2 FYEKMQ (reference sequence). CDR3 loop: CASSFGLESTDTQYF. CDR3 nucleotide sequence: TGTGCCAGCAGCTTTGGACTAGAGAGCACAGATACGCAGTATTTT.

The chain joins TRBV7-8 to TRBJ2-7; D possibly corresponds to TRBD1 (5 bases). With 3 bases removed from V and 3 bases from J, the gap between germline ends came to 15 bases. Germline V gene lookup returns CDR1 SGHVS and CDR2 FQNEAQ. This CDR3 spans 15 amino acids. The CDR3 DNA follows: TGTGCCAGCAGCTTTTTTCTAGGCGGACACTACGAGCAGTACTTC. Translation gives CASSFFLGGHYEQYF.

This chain uses TRBV25-1 with TRBJ1-3, with 7 positions matching TRBD1. The CDR3 is 18 residues long. V was clipped by 2 bases and J by 2 bases; unmatched bases: 12. CDR1 is MGHDK, CDR2 SYGVNS, per germline. The chain's CDR3 is CASSERIEGQKAGNTIYF. The DNA of the CDR3 is TGTGCCAGCAGTGAACGCATAGAGGGACAGAAAGCTGGAAACACCATATATTTT.

J is TRBJ2-4 and V is TRBV7-2, with unresolved D. This CDR3 region has 15 residues. The germline gives CDR1 SGHTA, CDR2 FQGNSA. Trimming took off 3 bases at V and 0 bases at J, with 9 bases between the two ends. The CDR3 sequence is CASSFLTLAKNIQYF. CDR3 DNA sequence: TGTGCCAGCAGCTTTTTGACCCTAGCCAAAAACATTCAGTACTTC.